Given below is one TCR beta chain in context. This sample stems from a study of cytotoxic CD8 clonotypes in ibrutinib-treated CLL. Whole-study context: The sample average was approximately 250,000 productive templates and 90,000 to 95,000 productive rearrangements.

Trimming removed 3 bases at V and 9 bases at J, with 20 bases between. The CDR3 totals 15 residues. Germline CDR1 reads LGHNA; CDR2 reads YSLEER. Around 1.9 micrograms of genomic DNA, which was extracted from cryopreserved PBMCs, served as the material used for the TCR beta libraries. Investigators sought sequencing depths of between 1 in 200,000 and 1 in 1 million T cells. Libraries were prepared by immunoSEQ multiplex PCR; TCRdb keeps only in-frame clonotypes and omits some of them. The profile shows approximately 130,000 clones, around four fifths of them singletons. The input for sequencing was PBMCs, taken after 24 months of ibrutinib treatment. The TCR comes from a human donor with chronic lymphocytic leukemia. This sequence joins TRBV4-3 and TRBJ1-2; D possibly corresponds to TRBD1 (6 bases). The CDR3 coding sequence is TGCGCCAGCAGCCAGATCACCGGGACAAGCTCGAGCTACACCTTC. This encodes CASSQITGTSSSYTF.